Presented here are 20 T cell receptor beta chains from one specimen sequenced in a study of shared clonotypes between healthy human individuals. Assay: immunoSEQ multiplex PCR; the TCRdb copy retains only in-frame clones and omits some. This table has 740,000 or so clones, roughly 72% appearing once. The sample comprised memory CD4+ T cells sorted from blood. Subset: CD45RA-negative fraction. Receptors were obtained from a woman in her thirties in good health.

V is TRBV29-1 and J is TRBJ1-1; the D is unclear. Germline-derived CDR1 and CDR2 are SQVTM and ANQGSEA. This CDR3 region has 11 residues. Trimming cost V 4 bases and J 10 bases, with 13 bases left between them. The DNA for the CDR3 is TGCAGCGTTGTCGACTTACCAGGAGCTTTCTTT. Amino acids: CSVVDLPGAFF.

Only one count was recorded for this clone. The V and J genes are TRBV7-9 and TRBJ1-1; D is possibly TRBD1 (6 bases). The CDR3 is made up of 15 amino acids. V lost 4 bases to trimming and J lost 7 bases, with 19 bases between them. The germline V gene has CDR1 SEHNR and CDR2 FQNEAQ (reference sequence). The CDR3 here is CASSYRPGHPNEAFF. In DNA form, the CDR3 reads TGTGCCAGCAGCTACAGACCGGGACATCCAAATGAAGCTTTCTTT.

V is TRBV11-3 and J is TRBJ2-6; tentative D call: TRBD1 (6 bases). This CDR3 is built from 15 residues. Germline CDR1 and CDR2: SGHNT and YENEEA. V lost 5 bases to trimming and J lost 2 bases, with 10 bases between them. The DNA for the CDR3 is TGTGCCAGCAGCCGCCCAGGGGCTGGGGCCAACGTCCTGACTTTC. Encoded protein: CASSRPGAGANVLTF.

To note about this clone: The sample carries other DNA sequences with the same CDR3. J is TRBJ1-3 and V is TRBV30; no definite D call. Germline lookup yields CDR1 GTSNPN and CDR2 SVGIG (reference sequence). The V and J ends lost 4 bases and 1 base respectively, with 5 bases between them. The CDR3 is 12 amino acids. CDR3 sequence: CAWKGSGNTIYF. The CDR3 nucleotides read TGTGCCTGGAAGGGTTCTGGAAACACCATATATTTT.

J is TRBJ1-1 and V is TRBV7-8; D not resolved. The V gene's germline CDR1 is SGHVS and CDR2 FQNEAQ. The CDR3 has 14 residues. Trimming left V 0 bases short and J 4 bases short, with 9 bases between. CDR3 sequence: CASSLASGSTEAFF. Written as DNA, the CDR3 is TGTGCCAGCAGCTTAGCTTCTGGGAGCACTGAAGCTTTCTTT.

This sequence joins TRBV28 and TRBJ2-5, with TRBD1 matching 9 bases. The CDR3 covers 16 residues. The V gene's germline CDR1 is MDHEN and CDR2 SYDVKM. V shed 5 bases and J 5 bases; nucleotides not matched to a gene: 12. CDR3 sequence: CASSEPGQGSHETQYF. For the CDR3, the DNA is TGTGCCAGCAGTGAACCGGGACAGGGTTCCCACGAGACCCAGTACTTC.

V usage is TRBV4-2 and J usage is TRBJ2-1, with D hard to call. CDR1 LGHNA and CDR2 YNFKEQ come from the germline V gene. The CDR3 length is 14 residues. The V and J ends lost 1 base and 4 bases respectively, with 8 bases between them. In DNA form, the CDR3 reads TGTGCCAGCAGCCAAGGAACTTTATACAATGAGCAGTTCTTC. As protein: CASSQGTLYNEQFF.

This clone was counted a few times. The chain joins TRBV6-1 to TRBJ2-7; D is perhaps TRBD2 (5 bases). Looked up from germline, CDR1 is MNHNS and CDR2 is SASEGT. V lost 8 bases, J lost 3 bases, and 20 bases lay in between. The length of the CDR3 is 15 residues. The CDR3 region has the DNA TGTGCCAGCCGGGCCCTGGGAGCGGCGGTCTACGAGCAGTACTTC. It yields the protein CASRALGAAVYEQYF.

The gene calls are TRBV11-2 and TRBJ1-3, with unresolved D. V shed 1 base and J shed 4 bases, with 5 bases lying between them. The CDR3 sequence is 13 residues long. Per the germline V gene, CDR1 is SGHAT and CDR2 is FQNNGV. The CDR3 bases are TGTGCCAGCAGCTTAGCGGAGGGAAACACCATATATTTT. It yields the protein CASSLAEGNTIYF.

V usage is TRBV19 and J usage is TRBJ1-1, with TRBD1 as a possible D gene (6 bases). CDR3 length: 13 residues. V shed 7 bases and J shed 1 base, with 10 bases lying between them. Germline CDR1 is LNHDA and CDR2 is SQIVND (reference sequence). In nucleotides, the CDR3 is TGTGCCAGTAAGCTAGGGGGGAACACTGAAGCTTTCTTT. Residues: CASKLGGNTEAFF.

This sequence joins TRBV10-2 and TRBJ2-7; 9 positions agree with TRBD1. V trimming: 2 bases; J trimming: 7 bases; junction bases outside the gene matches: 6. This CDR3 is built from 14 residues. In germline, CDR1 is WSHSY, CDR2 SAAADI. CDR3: CASSETGGLKEQYF. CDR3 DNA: TGCGCCAGCAGTGAGACAGGGGGCTTGAAAGAGCAGTACTTC.

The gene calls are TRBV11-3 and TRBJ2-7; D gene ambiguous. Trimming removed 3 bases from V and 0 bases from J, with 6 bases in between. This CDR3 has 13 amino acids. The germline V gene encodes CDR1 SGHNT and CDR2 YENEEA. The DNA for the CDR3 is TGTGCCAGCAGCTTGGTCCCCTCCTACGAGCAGTACTTC. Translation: CASSLVPSYEQYF. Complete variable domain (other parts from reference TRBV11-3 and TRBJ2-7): EAGVVQSPRYKIIEKKQPVAFWCNPISGHNTLYWYLQNLGQGPELLIRYENEEAVDDSQLPKDRFSAERLKGVDSTLKIQPAELGDSAVYLCASSLVPSYEQYFGPGTRLTVT.

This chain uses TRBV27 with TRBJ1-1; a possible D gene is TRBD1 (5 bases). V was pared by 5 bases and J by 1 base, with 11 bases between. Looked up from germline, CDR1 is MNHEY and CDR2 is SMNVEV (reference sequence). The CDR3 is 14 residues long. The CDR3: CASSRQRGNTEAFF. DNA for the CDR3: TGTGCCAGCAGTCGACAGCGGGGGAACACTGAAGCTTTCTTT.

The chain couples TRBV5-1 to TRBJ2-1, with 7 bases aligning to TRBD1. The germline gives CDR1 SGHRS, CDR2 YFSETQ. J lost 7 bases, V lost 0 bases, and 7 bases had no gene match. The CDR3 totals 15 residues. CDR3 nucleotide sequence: TGCGCCAGCAGCTTGGGAGACAGGGATAAAAATGAGCAGTTCTTC. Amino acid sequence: CASSLGDRDKNEQFF.

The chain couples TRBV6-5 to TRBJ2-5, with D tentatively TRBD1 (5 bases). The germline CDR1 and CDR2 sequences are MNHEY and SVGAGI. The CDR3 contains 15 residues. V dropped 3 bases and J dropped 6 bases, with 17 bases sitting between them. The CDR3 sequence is CASSYLGDLGKTQYF. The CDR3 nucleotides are TGTGCCAGCAGTTATCTAGGGGATTTGGGAAAGACCCAGTACTTC.

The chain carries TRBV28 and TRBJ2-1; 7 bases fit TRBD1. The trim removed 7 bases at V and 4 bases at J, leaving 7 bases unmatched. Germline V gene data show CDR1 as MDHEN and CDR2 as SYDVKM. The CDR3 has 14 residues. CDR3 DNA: TGTGCCAGCACCCTCACAGGGGCTTACAATGAGCAGTTCTTC. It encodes CASTLTGAYNEQFF.

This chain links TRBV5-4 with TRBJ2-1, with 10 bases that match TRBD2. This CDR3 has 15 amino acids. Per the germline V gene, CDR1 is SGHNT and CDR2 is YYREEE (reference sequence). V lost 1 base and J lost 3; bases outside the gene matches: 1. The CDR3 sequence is CASSLTSGVYNEQFF. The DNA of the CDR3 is TGTGCCAGCAGCTTGACTAGCGGGGTCTACAATGAGCAGTTCTTC.

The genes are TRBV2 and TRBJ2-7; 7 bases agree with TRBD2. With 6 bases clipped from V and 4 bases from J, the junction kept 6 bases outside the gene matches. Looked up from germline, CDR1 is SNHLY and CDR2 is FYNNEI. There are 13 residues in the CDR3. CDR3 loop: CASSRDYRYEQYF. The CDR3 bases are TGTGCCAGCAGCCGGGACTACCGATACGAGCAGTACTTC. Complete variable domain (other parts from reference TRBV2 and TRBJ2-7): EPEVTQTPSHQVTQMGQEVILRCVPISNHLYFYWYRQILGQKVEFLVSFYNNEISEKSEIFDDQFSVERPDGSNFTLKIRSTKLEDSAMYFCASSRDYRYEQYFGPGTRLTVT.

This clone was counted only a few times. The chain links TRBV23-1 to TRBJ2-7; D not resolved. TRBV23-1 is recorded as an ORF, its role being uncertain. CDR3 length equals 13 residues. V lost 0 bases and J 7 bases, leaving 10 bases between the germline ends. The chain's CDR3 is CASSQSKTTEQYF. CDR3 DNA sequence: TGCGCCAGCAGTCAATCTAAGACAACTGAGCAGTACTTC.

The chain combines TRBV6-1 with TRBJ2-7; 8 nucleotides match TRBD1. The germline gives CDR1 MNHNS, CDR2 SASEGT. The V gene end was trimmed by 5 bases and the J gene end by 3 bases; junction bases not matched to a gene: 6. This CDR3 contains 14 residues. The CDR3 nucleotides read TGTGCCAGCAGTACGCAGGGGGCGAACTACGAGCAGTACTTC. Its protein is CASSTQGANYEQYF.